A selection of T cell receptor beta chains follows, all from one sample in a study of blood T cell repertoires in COVID-19. Sequenced by immunoSEQ multiplex PCR; TCRdb stores in-frame clones only, minus some. The table lists around 80,000 clones, roughly 80% of them singletons, with approximately 12% in the top ten. Specimen: peripheral blood. These receptor sequences come from a man older than 75 with acute or convalescent COVID-19. Both conserved end residues are part of each CDR3. The D gene is left open where the match is weak. Only some rows state a clone size, as once, few, many or a class for expanded clones.

.	14	TRBJ2-7	.	TRBV3-1/TRBV3-2	CASSQTDSSYEQYF	TGTGCCAGCAGCCAAACCGACAGTTCCTACGAGCAGTACTTC
.	13	TRBJ2-7	.	TRBV4-1	CASSSPGDYEQYF	TGCGCCAGCAGCTCTCCCGGGGACTACGAGCAGTACTTC
TRBD1	16	TRBJ1-1	.	TRBV4-1	CASSPLTGGANTEAFF	TGCGCCAGCAGCCCGTTAACAGGGGGCGCGAACACTGAAGCTTTCTTT
.	13	TRBJ1-1	.	TRBV18	CASTRGENTEAFF	TGTGCCAGCACCCGGGGGGAGAACACTGAAGCTTTCTTT
TRBD1	14	TRBJ1-2	.	TRBV7-9	CASSLRTGGNGYTF	TGTGCCAGCAGCTTGAGGACAGGGGGCAATGGCTACACCTTC
.	12	TRBJ2-1	.	TRBV3-1/TRBV3-2	CATSGSYNEQFF	TGTGCCACCTCAGGGTCGTACAATGAGCAGTTCTTC
TRBD1	16	TRBJ1-1	.	TRBV5-6	CASSSGGTGTDTEAFF	TGTGCCAGCAGTTCCGGGGGAACTGGGACAGACACTGAAGCTTTCTTT
.	17	TRBJ1-6	.	TRBV7-9	CASSSRDTPSKASPLHF	TGTGCCAGCAGCTCACGGGACACCCCGAGTAAGGCTTCACCCCTCCACTTT
.	13	TRBJ2-5	.	TRBV10-2	CATVQGREETQYF	TGCGCTACGGTACAGGGAAGGGAAGAGACCCAGTACTTC
TRBD1	14	TRBJ1-2	.	TRBV19	CASSQGQGGYGYTF	TGTGCCAGTAGCCAGGGACAGGGAGGCTATGGCTACACCTTC
TRBD1	14	TRBJ1-1	.	TRBV2	CASSERQGATEAFF	TGTGCCAGCAGTGAACGACAGGGGGCTACTGAAGCTTTCTTT
TRBD1	15	TRBJ1-4	.	TRBV7-6	CASSISTGDNEKLFF	TGTGCCAGCAGCATCTCGACAGGGGATAATGAAAAACTGTTTTTT
TRBD2	12	TRBJ2-7	.	TRBV10-2	CASGAGGMEQYF	TGCGCCAGCGGAGCGGGGGGGATGGAGCAGTACTTC
.	14	TRBJ2-3	.	TRBV19	CASSISSSTDTQYF	TGTGCCAGTAGTATTTCCTCTAGCACAGATACGCAGTATTTT
.	14	TRBJ1-1	once	TRBV10-2	CACPAGHRNTEAFF	TGCGCCTGCCCAGCGGGACACAGGAACACTGAAGCTTTCTTT